The 18 T cell receptor beta chains in this list originate from one sample, sequenced in a study of lymphopenia after photon versus proton radiotherapy. Some clones are missing from TCRdb's copy, which holds only in-frame ones; the method was immunoSEQ multiplex PCR. The repertoire consists of roughly 45,000 clones, with around 86% occurring once and the leading ten covering roughly 2.3%. Sequenced here: peripheral blood, sampled from a patient treated with photon-based radiotherapy. The receptors here all came from a man in his forties with gastric cancer.

The chain combines TRBV7-9 with TRBJ1-1; D unresolved. This CDR3 has 16 amino acids. Trimming removed 1 base at V and 2 bases at J, with 14 bases between. Per the germline V gene, CDR1 is SEHNR and CDR2 is FQNEAQ (reference sequence). The CDR3 sequence: CASSLDGIRSNTEAFF. The CDR3 DNA reads as TGTGCCAGCAGCTTAGATGGCATCCGCTCCAACACTGAAGCTTTCTTT.

The chain has TRBV5-1 and TRBJ1-1; possible D gene TRBD1, 6 bases. V lost 4 bases, J lost 0 bases, and 22 bases lay in between. CDR3 length: 18 amino acids. CDR1 is SGHRS and CDR2 is YFSETQ in the germline V gene. CDR3 coding DNA: TGCGCCAGCAGCGGACAGATCAGGGGTCTCAGGATGAACACTGAAGCTTTCTTT. This translates into CASSGQIRGLRMNTEAFF.

This clone was detected only a few times. This sequence joins TRBV7-2 and TRBJ1-1; D not certain. Germline CDR1 reads SGHTA; CDR2 reads FQGNSA. The CDR3 length is 16 residues. V shed 5 bases and J shed 1 base, with 17 bases lying between them. CDR3 amino acids: CASSPALGQENTEAFF. The CDR3 nucleotides are TGTGCCAGCAGCCCAGCCCTAGGGCAGGAGAACACTGAAGCTTTCTTT.

The chain employs TRBV15 and TRBJ1-5; D might be TRBD1 (5 bases). The germline V gene has CDR1 LNHNV and CDR2 YYDKDF (reference sequence). The CDR3 is 12 amino acids. V was pared by 6 bases and J by 4 bases, with 7 bases between. As DNA, the CDR3 is TGTGCCACCAGAGAGGGGAATCAGCCCCAGCATTTT. Its protein is CATREGNQPQHF.

This clone was seen once. This sequence joins TRBV6-6 and TRBJ1-5; 7 nucleotides line up with TRBD1. In germline, CDR1 is MNHNY, CDR2 SVGAGI (reference sequence). This CDR3 is 15 amino acids long. Trimming at V came to 5 bases and at J to 2 bases, leaving 6 bases not matched to a gene. In DNA, the CDR3 is TGTGCCAGCAGTGGAGGGGACAGCCGCAATCAGCCCCAGCATTTT. Translating gives CASSGGDSRNQPQHF.

This chain joins TRBV5-5 and TRBJ1-2, with unresolved D. Germline assignment: CDR1 SGHKS and CDR2 YYEKEE (reference sequence). The CDR3 length is 14 residues. Trimming removed 0 bases from V and 2 bases from J, with 8 bases in between. For the CDR3, the DNA is TGTGCCAGCAGCTTGGACGCAGCAAACTATGGCTACACCTTC. It translates to CASSLDAANYGYTF.

The rearrangement joins TRBV4-2 to TRBJ2-5; 8 bases match TRBD1. The CDR3 consists of 16 residues. Germline CDR1 and CDR2: LGHNA and YNFKEQ. With V trimmed by 1 base and J by 5 bases, 9 bases remained unmatched. CDR3: CASSQVGQGGGETQYF. DNA for the CDR3: TGTGCCAGCAGCCAAGTCGGACAGGGAGGAGGGGAGACCCAGTACTTC.

The gene calls are TRBV5-5 and TRBJ1-3; 7 bases match TRBD1. Germline CDR1 SGHKS, CDR2 YYEKEE (reference sequence). This CDR3 is built from 14 residues. The V gene end was trimmed by 4 bases and the J gene end by 4 bases; junction bases not matched to a gene: 5. The CDR3 sequence: CASSTPGQGNTIYF. The CDR3, as DNA: TGTGCCAGCAGCACACCGGGACAGGGAAACACCATATATTTT. Based on the CDR3 plus reference TRBV5-5 and TRBJ1-3, the full variable domain is DAGVTQSPTHLIKTRGQQVTLRCSPISGHKSVSWYQQVLGQGPQFIFQYYEKEERGRGNFPDRFSARQFPNYSSELNVNALLLGDSALYLCASSTPGQGNTIYFGEGSWLTVV.

V is TRBV2 and J is TRBJ1-5; 8 nucleotides align to TRBD1. CDR3 length: 15 residues. CDR1 SNHLY and CDR2 FYNNEI come from the germline V gene. J lost 2 bases, V lost 6 bases, and 6 bases had no gene match. The CDR3 coding sequence is TGTGCCAGCAGACCGGACAGGGCGGGCAATCAGCCCCAGCATTTT. Its translation is CASRPDRAGNQPQHF.

The chain uses TRBV7-8 and TRBJ1-1, with a tentative D call TRBD1 (5 bases). V was trimmed by 5 bases and J by 4 bases, leaving 23 bases between them. This CDR3 has 17 amino acids. The V gene's germline CDR1 is SGHVS and CDR2 FQNEAQ. In DNA, the CDR3 is TGTGCCAGCAGCCGAGTGGGCGGGACCAAGGAGGTCACTGAAGCTTTCTTT. Protein product: CASSRVGGTKEVTEAFF.

This sequence joins TRBV11-2 and TRBJ1-2; perhaps TRBD1 as D (5 bases). The germline gives CDR1 SGHAT, CDR2 FQNNGV. This CDR3 comprises 13 residues. Trimming stripped 3 bases from V and 8 bases from J, with 13 bases between. CDR3 nucleotide sequence: TGTGCCAGCAGCTTCGCACAGGCAGGGGGCTACACCTTC. This sequence encodes CASSFAQAGGYTF.

The chain employs TRBV4-1 and TRBJ1-1, with D perhaps matching TRBD1 (6 bases). Trimming took off 4 bases at V and 3 bases at J, with 15 bases between the two ends. Germline V gene lookup returns CDR1 MGHRA and CDR2 YSYEKL. CDR3 length: 15 amino acids. In DNA form, the CDR3 reads TGCGCCAGCAGCCTACCCAGGAAGGGGGACACTGAAGCTTTCTTT. It codes for CASSLPRKGDTEAFF.

The chain joins TRBV4-1 to TRBJ2-1; the D gene could be TRBD1 or TRBD2 (5 bases each). The V gene lost 1 base and the J gene lost 5 bases, with 18 bases spanning the gap. Germline CDR1 MGHRA, CDR2 YSYEKL. This CDR3 region has 17 residues. CDR3 DNA sequence: TGCGCCAGCAGCCAAGGCCTGAGGGGCATTCTTCACAATGAGCAGTTCTTC. Protein: CASSQGLRGILHNEQFF.

The chain employs TRBV19 and TRBJ2-6; maybe TRBD1 (6 bases). CDR3 length equals 17 residues. The germline V gene encodes CDR1 LNHDA and CDR2 SQIVND (reference sequence). V lost 4 bases, J lost 0 bases, and 13 bases lay in between. The chain's CDR3 is CASSRIQGPSGANVLTF. CDR3 nucleotides: TGTGCCAGTAGTAGAATACAGGGACCCTCTGGGGCCAACGTCCTGACTTTC. Based on the CDR3 plus reference TRBV19 and TRBJ2-6, the full variable domain is DGGITQSPKYLFRKEGQNVTLSCEQNLNHDAMYWYRQDPGQGLRLIYYSQIVNDFQKGDIAEGYSVSREKKESFPLTVTSAQKNPTAFYLCASSRIQGPSGANVLTFGAGSRLTVL.

The V call is TRBV7-9, the J call TRBJ2-1, with 12 bases that match TRBD1. Germline CDR1 reads SEHNR; CDR2 reads FQNEAQ (reference sequence). The CDR3 has 15 amino acids. V trimming: 3 bases; J trimming: 5 bases; junction bases outside the gene matches: 2. The CDR3 loop is CASSLGQGAHNEQFF. Here the CDR3 DNA reads TGTGCCAGCAGCTTGGGACAGGGGGCTCACAATGAGCAGTTCTTC.

The chain couples TRBV11-2 to TRBJ1-4; D not certain. Trimming left V 0 bases short and J 4 bases short, with 6 bases between. The CDR3 has 14 residues. From germline, CDR1 is SGHAT and CDR2 FQNNGV. The CDR3 spells CASSLEFGNEKLFF. The CDR3 bases are TGTGCCAGCAGCTTAGAGTTCGGTAATGAAAAACTGTTTTTT.

The CDR3 reads CASSRTATTGDPYEQYF. CDR3 nucleotide sequence: TGTGCCAGCAGCCGTACTGCCACTACAGGGGACCCCTACGAGCAGTACTTC. The chain carries TRBV5-6 and TRBJ2-7, with 7 bases identical to TRBD1. The CDR3 extends over 17 amino acids. Germline V lookup: CDR1 SGHDT, CDR2 YYEEEE. With V trimmed by 4 bases and J by 2 bases, 15 bases remained unmatched.

The chain recombines TRBV7-9 with TRBJ1-3; D call uncertain. V was clipped by 8 bases and J by 4 bases, with 15 bases between them. The CDR3 extends over 14 amino acids. Germline loops: CDR1 SEHNR, CDR2 FQNEAQ (reference sequence). The CDR3 here is CASGTGQGGNTIYF. CDR3 bases: TGTGCCAGCGGAACGGGCCAAGGGGGAAACACCATATATTTT.